This T cell receptor beta chain derives from a study of T-cell memory formation after mild COVID-19 (dated by TCRdb to the early 2020s). Broadly, across the study: Most TCR sequence clusters were specific to one of the two donors. T-cell clones expanding and contracting after mild COVID-19 in two donors were tracked by longitudinal TCRalpha and TCRbeta repertoire sequencing. Two young, previously healthy adult volunteers, one female and one male, were included in the cohort.

Concerning this clonotype itself: Its cognate antigen has yet to be identified. No base qualities exist here, and no much larger clone lies one base off it.

Taken from the germline V gene, the CDR1 and CDR2 loops are SGHRS and YFSETQ. V was cut back by 2 bases and J by 4 bases, leaving a gap of 15 bases between them. The CDR3 has 15 amino acids, counting the end cysteine and phenylalanine. The retained sequence is limited to the CDR3, 45 bases, with the frame set at the first base. This sample was sequenced with an Illumina NovaSeq 6000. Using 5'RACE with constant-segment primers, TCRalpha and TCRbeta cDNA libraries were constructed, with sample barcodes and unique molecular identifiers added in the process. RNA was extracted from every sample with Trizol reagent. Libraries were amplified in two PCR steps, with a second sample barcode and Illumina TruSeq adapters added in the second step. The libraries were sequenced on an Illumina NovaSeq using 2 x 150 bp paired-end reads. Under the source paper's analysis protocol: With migec v1.2.7, reads were demultiplexed and then collapsed into UMI-guided consensus sequences. Using mixcr v2.1.11, the UMI consensuses were aligned to TRA and TRB V and J templates and assembled into clonotypes. Clonotypes were classified as expanded or contracted when called significant by both edgeR and NoisET, with noise models trained on biological replicates. edgeR calls used a false discovery rate-adjusted p below 0.01 and a log2 fold-change threshold of 1. PCA with hierarchical clustering of max-normalized trajectories of the 1000 most abundant clonotypes was used as exploratory dynamics analysis. Separately sequenced CD4+ and CD8+ repertoires were used to assign the CD4 or CD8 phenotype of responding clones. In-frame beta chains were kept once TCRdb had trimmed the public reads at Q25 with fastp and called clones with MiXCR. Each CDR3 protein gets just one entry, which takes the most common genes and DNA from the rows behind it. TCRdb's processing, not the study's, gives the V and J calls here. In this sample the table shows approximately 190,000 distinct CDR3 sequences, about 18% of which occur a single time. The ten top clones hold 2.4% of the sample.

PBMCs were isolated by Ficoll-Paque density gradient centrifugation. Study-level results and caveats: Balanced CD4/CD8 phenotypes were observed for clones contracting from day 15 to 85, whereas a bias towards CD4+ was observed for a second wave of clones expanding from day 15 to 37. SARS-CoV-2 specificity of the second-wave clones peaking on day 37 was not confirmed. Only two mild cases were covered by the study, and larger cohorts that include severe cases with pre-infection samples were considered necessary. Contracting CD4+ clones turned up mainly in the CM and EM memory subsets, whereas EMRA was where CD8+ clones were enriched. Some responding clones were detected in pre-infection memory, suggesting pre-existing cross-reactive memory T cells joined the SARS-CoV-2 response.

The TCR was taken from an adult woman who had mild COVID-19 (a few samples of this study predate the infection). The sample titles of this study are shuffled in the database, so cell type and time point are left out; the donor was told from shared clones. The sequence links TRBV5-1 to TRBJ1-1; the D gene cannot be named for sure. Specimen: PBMCs or a T cell subset sorted from them (not recorded which). The nucleotide sequence reads TGCGCCAGCAGCTTTTCAGCAGACTTAGGCACTGAAGCTTTCTTT. Its coded protein is CASSFSADLGTEAFF.